Sequencing of this TCR beta chain was carried out in a study of brain metastases from non-small cell lung cancer. Sequenced by immunoSEQ multiplex PCR; TCRdb stores in-frame clones only, minus some. The table shows about 1,600 clones, with 70% to 85% occurring only once. CDR1 is LNHNV, CDR2 YYDKDF, per germline (reference sequence). Trimming took 0 bases from V and 4 from J, leaving 12 bases between them. CDR3 size: 15 residues. Sequencing input: tumor-adjacent normal tissue. This TCR derives from a donor older than 35 with non-small cell lung cancer. The V call is TRBV15, the J call TRBJ1-1, with D uncertain. The CDR3 nucleotides are TGTGCCACCAGCAGAGAGCCTCAGGTCGGCACTGAAGCTTTCTTT. Amino acid sequence: CATSREPQVGTEAFF.